This T cell receptor beta chain was found in a study of post-analysis software for immune sequencing data. Study-wide background: Relapsing-remitting, secondary progressive and progressive-relapsing forms of multiple sclerosis all featured among disease courses. General study points: Higher frequency in patients than in controls was seen for about five TRBV segments, with TRBV5-6, TRBV5-1 and TRBV20-1 among them. Multiple sclerosis patients had significantly lower normalized Chao1 diversity than controls.

TCR beta cDNA libraries had unique molecular identifiers. cDNA molecules numbering around 500,000 came from about 1 to 10 million T cells. Each CDR3 protein gets one entry after TCRdb re-called the PCR reads with MiXCR. In the table there are roughly 800,000 distinct CDR3 sequences, about 57% of which are singletons. On this clonotype: Its antigen is as yet unknown.

Germline loops: CDR1 DFQATT, CDR2 SNEGSKA (reference sequence). The CDR3 is 12 residues long. Trimming removed 3 bases from V and 5 bases from J, with 10 bases in between. The clonotype was recovered from a girl aged 5 to 17 with multiple sclerosis. The chain employs TRBV20-1 and TRBJ2-5; D gene uncertain. The sample was blood. CDR3 DNA sequence: TGCAGTGCTAGTTGGATATCGGAGACCCAGTACTTC. This encodes CSASWISETQYF.